This T cell receptor (beta chain) is drawn from a study of blood T cell repertoires in COVID-19. Study background: T cells, B-cell-depleted T cells, or PBMCs supplied cDNA or gDNA.

This CDR3 is 14 amino acids long. V lost 6 bases to trimming and J lost 8 bases, with 16 bases between them. Germline V gene data show CDR1 as SNHLY and CDR2 as FYNNEI. Sequencing was performed with immunoSEQ multiplex PCR; in TCRdb, only in-frame clones are kept and a portion is missing. The sample comprises about 170,000 clones, 65% to 85% of which are singletons, and roughly 2.9% rests with the top ten. This receptor was identified in a woman between 55 and 75 years old with acute or convalescent COVID-19. This chain connects TRBV2 to TRBJ1-4; weak D call: TRBD1 (6 bases). Sequenced material: peripheral blood. The CDR3 sequence is CASRQQGGGEKLFF. In nucleotides, the CDR3 is TGTGCCAGCAGACAACAGGGTGGAGGCGAAAAACTGTTTTTT.